The T cell receptor beta chain described here comes from a study of Ad26.COV2.S vaccination and SARS-CoV-2 variants (dated by TCRdb to about 2021). In terms of the full investigation: Vaccine-arm donors came from COV1001, a multicentre, randomized, double-blind, placebo-controlled phase I-IIa trial of Ad26.COV2.S in healthy adults. Ad26.COV2.S was administered intramuscularly at 5 x 10^10 or 1 x 10^11 viral particles, either as a single shot or as two shots given 56 days apart. Sequencing of the TCRbeta repertoire served to evaluate the specificity and breadth of SARS-CoV-2-reactive T cell receptors following Ad26.COV2.S vaccination. A total of some 30 samples were included in the TCR-sequenced set, comprising 19 Ad26.COV2.S vaccine recipients, 5 placebo recipients and 8 SARS-CoV-2 convalescent individuals. Trial participants were randomized into five groups of five, in which low-dose or high-dose Ad26.COV2.S was given once or twice, or placebo was given on both occasions. Blinding of investigators to trial group allocation was maintained during experiments and outcome assessment. Overall results and qualifications from the work: Compared with placebo recipients, Ad26.COV2.S recipients showed higher spike-specific TCR breadth (P = 0.0014). Substantial breadth of spike-specific CD8+ and CD4+ T cell responses was reported after vaccination. The authors noted that the TCR breadth and depth analyses may have underestimated total T cell responses. The study lacked the statistical power to compare responses across vaccine doses or regimens. Vaccine and placebo recipients had comparable non-spike TCR breadth, which fits with the vaccine containing only spike.

The immunoSEQ Assay was used to sequence TCRbeta CDR3 regions. After extraction, genomic DNA underwent amplification by bias-controlled multiplex PCR, followed by high-throughput sequencing. Per the original workflow: Collapsing and filtering of sequences were performed to quantify the absolute abundance of each unique TCRbeta CDR3 region. T cell fraction was estimated by normalizing TCRbeta template counts to usable DNA, with usable DNA measured through amplification of reference genes found in all nucleated cells. Repertoire TCRs were annotated as SARS-CoV-2-specific by exact matching of V gene, CDR3 amino acid sequence and J gene to a known reactive TCR set. MIRA supplied the reference SARS-CoV-2 TCR set, which was filtered for enrichment in COVID-19-positive ImmuneCODE repertoires so that public or cross-reactive TCRs were removed. Drawing on the MIRA antigens, annotated TCRs were analysed further at the level of specific ORF or position within ORF. Depth was the summed frequency of annotated unique rearrangements, while breadth was defined as annotated unique rearrangements over total unique productive rearrangements. Two-sided Wilcoxon rank-sum tests were applied when comparing TCR breadth between groups. Imported from immuneACCESS, the table was reduced by TCRdb to in-frame sequences with V and J called. These copies leave out some clones; in studies compared against another copy, an unresolved V gene accounts for under half, and the cause of the remainder is not known. That table furnishes V, J and clone size, whereas the DNA furnished D and trimming. The sample includes 400,000 to 450,000 clones, with about 93% observed a single time. Jointly, the top ten make up 10% to 15% of the sample.

Concerning this clone itself: Its antigen is not yet known. Per-base quality was not reported, and no clone a single base away is much larger than it.

From the cysteine up to the phenylalanine, the CDR3 has a length of 14 residues. Here the CDR3 DNA is all that survives: 42 bases in frame from base 1. V is trimmed back by 3 bases and J by 5 bases, and the junction contains 7 bases that no gene match accounts for. The germline V gene (reference sequence) sets CDR1 to LNHDA and CDR2 to SQIVND. The treatment or condition label corresponds to: roughly 20 received Ad26.COV2.S at low or high dose, single or two shots; about five received placebo; per-sample allocation not given. Repertoires of vaccine and placebo recipients were sequenced from samples taken on day 63 after the first injection. In Cohort 1b, 25 or so adults aged 18-55 years were enrolled at a single site in Boston, USA, between 29 July and 7 August 2020. Ad26.COV2.S was a replication-incompetent adenovirus type 26 vector that expressed a prefusion-stabilized SARS-CoV-2 spike protein derived from the original Wuhan strain.

This sequence was found in a person between 18 and 65 years old who received the Ad26.COV2.S COVID-19 vaccine or a placebo. This sequence uses TRBV19 and TRBJ2-7, with 7 middle bases fitting TRBD2. Sequences were derived from peripheral blood, sampled in a trial of Ad26.COV2.S vaccine versus placebo. CDR3 protein: CASSMVWTRDEQYF. The sequenced DNA: TGTGCCAGTAGTATGGTCTGGACTAGGGACGAGCAGTACTTC.